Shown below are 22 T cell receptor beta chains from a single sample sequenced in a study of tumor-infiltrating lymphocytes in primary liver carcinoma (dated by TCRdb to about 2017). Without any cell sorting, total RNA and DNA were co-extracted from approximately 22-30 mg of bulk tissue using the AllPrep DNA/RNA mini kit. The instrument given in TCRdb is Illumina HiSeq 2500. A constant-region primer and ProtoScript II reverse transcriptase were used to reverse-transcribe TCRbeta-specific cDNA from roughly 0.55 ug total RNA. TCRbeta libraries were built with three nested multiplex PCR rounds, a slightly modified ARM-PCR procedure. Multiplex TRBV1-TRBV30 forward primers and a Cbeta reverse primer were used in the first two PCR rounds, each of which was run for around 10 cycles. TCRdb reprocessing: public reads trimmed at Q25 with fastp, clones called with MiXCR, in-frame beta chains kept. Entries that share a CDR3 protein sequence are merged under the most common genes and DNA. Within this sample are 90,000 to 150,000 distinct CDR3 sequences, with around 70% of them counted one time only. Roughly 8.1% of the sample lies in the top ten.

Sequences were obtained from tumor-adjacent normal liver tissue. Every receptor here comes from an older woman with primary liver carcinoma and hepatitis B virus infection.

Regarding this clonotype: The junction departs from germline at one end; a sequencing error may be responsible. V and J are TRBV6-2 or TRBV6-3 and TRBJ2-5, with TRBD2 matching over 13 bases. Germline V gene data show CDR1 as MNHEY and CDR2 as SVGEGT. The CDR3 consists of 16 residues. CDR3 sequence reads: CASSAGLAGEQETLYF. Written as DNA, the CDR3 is TGTGCCAGCAGTGCCGGACTAGCGGGGGAACAAGAGACCCTGTACTTC.

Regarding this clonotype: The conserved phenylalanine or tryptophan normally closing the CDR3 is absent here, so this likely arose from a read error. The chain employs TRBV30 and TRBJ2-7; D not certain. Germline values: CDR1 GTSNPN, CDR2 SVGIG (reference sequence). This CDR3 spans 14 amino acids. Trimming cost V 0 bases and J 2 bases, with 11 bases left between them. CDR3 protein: CAWSVLSSTYEQYL. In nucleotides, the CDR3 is TGTGCCTGGAGTGTACTGTCCTCGACCTACGAGCAGTACTTA.

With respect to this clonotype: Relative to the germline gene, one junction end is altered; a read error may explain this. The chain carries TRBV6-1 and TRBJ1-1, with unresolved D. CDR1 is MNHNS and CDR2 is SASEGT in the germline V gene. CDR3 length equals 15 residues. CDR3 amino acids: CANSALIGMNTEAFF. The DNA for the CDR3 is TGTGCCAACAGTGCCCTGATAGGGATGAACACTGAAGCTTTCTTT.

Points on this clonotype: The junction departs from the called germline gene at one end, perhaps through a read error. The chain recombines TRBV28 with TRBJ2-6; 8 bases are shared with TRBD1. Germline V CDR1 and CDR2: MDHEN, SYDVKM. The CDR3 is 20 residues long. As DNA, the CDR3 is TGTGCCAGCAGTCCAGGACAGGGCGGAGCCCACTTCTCTGGTGCCAACGTCCTGACTTTC. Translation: CASSPGQGGAHFSGANVLTF.

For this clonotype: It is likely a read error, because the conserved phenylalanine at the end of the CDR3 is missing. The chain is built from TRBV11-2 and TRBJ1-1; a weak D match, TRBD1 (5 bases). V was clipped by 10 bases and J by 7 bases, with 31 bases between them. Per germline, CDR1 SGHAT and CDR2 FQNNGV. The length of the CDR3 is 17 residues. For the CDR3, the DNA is TGTGCCAACGGCCCGACATGGGGTGGGGGTAAAGGCATTGAAGCTTTCCTT. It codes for CANGPTWGGGKGIEAFL.

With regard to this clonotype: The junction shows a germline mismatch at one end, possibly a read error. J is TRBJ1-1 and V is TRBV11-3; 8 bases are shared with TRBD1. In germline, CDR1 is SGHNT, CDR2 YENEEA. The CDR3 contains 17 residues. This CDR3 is CASSLGTGLFGNTETFF. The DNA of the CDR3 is TGTGCCAGCAGCCTAGGGACAGGATTGTTTGGGAACACTGAAACTTTCTTT.

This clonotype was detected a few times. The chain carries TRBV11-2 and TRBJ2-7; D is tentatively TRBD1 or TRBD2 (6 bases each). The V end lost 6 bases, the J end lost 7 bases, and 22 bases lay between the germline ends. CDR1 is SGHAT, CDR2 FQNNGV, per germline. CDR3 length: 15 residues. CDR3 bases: TGTGCCAGCAGACCCCGGGCGGGACATGAGTATGAGCAGTACTTC. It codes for CASRPRAGHEYEQYF.

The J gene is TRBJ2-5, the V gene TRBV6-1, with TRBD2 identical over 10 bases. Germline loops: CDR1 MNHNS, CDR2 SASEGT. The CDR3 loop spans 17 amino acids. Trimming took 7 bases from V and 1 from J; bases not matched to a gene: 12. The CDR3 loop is CASKGRLAGECQETQYF. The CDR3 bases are TGTGCCAGCAAGGGTAGGCTAGCGGGGGAGTGCCAAGAGACCCAGTACTTC.

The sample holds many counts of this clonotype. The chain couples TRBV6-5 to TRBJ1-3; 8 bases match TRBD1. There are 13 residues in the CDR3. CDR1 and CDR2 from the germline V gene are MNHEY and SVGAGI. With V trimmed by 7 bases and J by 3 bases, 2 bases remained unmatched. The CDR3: CASNTGGGNTIYF. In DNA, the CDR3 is TGTGCCAGCAATACAGGGGGTGGAAACACCATATATTTT.

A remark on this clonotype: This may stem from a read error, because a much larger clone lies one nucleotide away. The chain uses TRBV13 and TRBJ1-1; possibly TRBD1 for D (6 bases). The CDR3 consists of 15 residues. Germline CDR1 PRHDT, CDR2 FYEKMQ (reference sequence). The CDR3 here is CVSSKGGVLNTEAFF. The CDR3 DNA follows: TGTGTCAGCAGCAAAGGGGGGGTTTTAAACACTGAAGCTTTCTTT.

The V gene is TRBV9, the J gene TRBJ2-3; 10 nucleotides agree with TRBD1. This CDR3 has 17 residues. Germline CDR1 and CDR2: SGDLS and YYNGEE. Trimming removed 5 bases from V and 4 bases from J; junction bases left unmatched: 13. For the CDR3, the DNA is TGTGCCAGCAGGGATTCGCGGGACAGGGGTCCCTCAGATACGCAGTATTTT. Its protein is CASRDSRDRGPSDTQYF.

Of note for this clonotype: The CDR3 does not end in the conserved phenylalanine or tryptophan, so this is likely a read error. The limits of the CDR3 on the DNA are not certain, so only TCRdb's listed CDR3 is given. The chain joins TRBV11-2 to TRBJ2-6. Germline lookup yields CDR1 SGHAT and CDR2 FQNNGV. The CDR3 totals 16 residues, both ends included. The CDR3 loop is CASSPRTYSGANVLTL.

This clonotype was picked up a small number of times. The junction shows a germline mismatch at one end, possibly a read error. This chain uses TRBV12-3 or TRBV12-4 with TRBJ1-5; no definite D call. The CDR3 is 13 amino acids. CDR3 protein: CVSSVSLGQPQHF. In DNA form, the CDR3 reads TGTGTCAGCAGTGTCAGCCTCGGTCAGCCCCAACATTTT.

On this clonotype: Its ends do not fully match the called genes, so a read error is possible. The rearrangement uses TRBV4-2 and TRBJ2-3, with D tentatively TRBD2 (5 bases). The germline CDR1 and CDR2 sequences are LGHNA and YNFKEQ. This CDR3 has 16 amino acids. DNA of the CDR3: TGTGCCAGAAGCCCTCAGACTAACGGGAGCACAGATACGCAGTATTTT. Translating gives CARSPQTNGSTDTQYF.

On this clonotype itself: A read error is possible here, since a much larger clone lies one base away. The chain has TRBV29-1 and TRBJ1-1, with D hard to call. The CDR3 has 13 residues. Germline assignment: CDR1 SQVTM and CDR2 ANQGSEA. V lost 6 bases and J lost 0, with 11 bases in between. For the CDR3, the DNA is TGCAGCGTCCCAGGAGTAATGAACACTGAAGCTTTCTTT. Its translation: CSVPGVMNTEAFF.

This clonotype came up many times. Here the CDR3 reads CASREPGSTYEQYF. In nucleotides, the CDR3 is TGTGCCAGCAGAGAACCGGGCAGTACCTACGAGCAGTACTTC. The chain uses TRBV6-5 and TRBJ2-7, with unresolved D. The CDR3 has 14 amino acids. The germline gives CDR1 MNHEY, CDR2 SVGAGI. Trimming shortened V by 6 bases and J by 2 bases, and 14 bases separated the two germline ends.

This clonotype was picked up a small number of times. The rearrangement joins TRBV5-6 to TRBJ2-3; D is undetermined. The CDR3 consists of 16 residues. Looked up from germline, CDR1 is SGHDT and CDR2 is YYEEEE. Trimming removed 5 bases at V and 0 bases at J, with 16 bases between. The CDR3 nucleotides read TGTGCCAGCAGTTCGTTAGGCACCTCTAGCACAGATACGCAGTATTTT. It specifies CASSSLGTSSTDTQYF.

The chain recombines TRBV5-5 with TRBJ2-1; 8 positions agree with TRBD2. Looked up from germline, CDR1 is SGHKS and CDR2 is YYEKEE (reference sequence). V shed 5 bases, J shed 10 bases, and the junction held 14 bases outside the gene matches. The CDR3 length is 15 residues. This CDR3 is CASRCGRTSWGEQFF. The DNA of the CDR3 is TGTGCCAGCAGGTGCGGGAGGACCTCGTGGGGCGAGCAGTTCTTC.

The CDR3 DNA sequence: TGTGCCAGCACCAAAGTGGACGGACCTAACACCGGGGAGCTGTTTTTT. Translating it yields CASTKVDGPNTGELFF. V usage is TRBV12-3 or TRBV12-4 and J usage is TRBJ2-2; D is uncertain. The CDR3 has 16 residues. V gave up 7 bases and J gave up 2 bases, with 17 bases separating them.

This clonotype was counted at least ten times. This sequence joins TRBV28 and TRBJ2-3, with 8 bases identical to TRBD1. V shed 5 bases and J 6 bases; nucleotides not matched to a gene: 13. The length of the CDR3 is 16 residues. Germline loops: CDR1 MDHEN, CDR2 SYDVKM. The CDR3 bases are TGTGCCAGCAGTCCGCACGGACAGGGTGGGGTGGATACGCAGTATTTT. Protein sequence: CASSPHGQGGVDTQYF.

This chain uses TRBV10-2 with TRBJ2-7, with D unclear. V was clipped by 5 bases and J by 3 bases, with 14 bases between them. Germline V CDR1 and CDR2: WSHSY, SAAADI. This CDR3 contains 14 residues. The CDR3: CASSHDFDGYEQYF. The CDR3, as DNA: TGCGCCAGCAGTCATGACTTCGACGGCTACGAGCAGTACTTC.

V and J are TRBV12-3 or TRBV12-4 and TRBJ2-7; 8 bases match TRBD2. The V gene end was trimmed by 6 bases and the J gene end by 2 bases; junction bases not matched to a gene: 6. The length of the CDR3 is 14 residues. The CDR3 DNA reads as TGTGCCAGCAGCTTCGGGCGGGAGGCCTACGAGCAGTACTTC. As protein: CASSFGREAYEQYF.